The rows below give T cell receptor beta chains drawn from one sample of a study of blood T cell repertoires in COVID-19. The assay was immunoSEQ multiplex PCR, and TCRdb's table has in-frame clones only and misses some. Among 200,000 or so clones listed, around 91% were seen once. The sequencing input was PBMCs or T cells enriched from blood (not recorded which). Every receptor here comes from a woman aged 18-29 years in a cohort exposed to, infected with or recovered from COVID-19 (not recorded which). Each CDR3 is given without its conserved first and last residue. D genes are given only for firm matches. Clone size is given for some rows only: seen once, a few or many times, or a class if the clone is expanded.

d_gene: -; v_gene: TRBV4-1; abundance: once; CDR3aa: ASSQGTGYSNYGYT
d_gene: -; v_gene: TRBV29-1; abundance: -; CDR3aa: SVGVGDTEAF
d_gene: -; v_gene: TRBV6-1; abundance: -; CDR3aa: ASSDAGNTQY
d_gene: -; v_gene: TRBV6-5; abundance: -; CDR3aa: ASKPGLSTDTQY
d_gene: TRBD1; v_gene: TRBV2; abundance: -; CDR3aa: ASSEQGDDYGYT
d_gene: -; v_gene: TRBV23-1; abundance: -; CDR3aa: ASSQPRETQY
d_gene: -; v_gene: TRBV11-3; abundance: -; CDR3aa: ASSSDNNQETQY
d_gene: TRBD1; v_gene: TRBV27; abundance: -; CDR3aa: ASSSGTGDNEQF
d_gene: TRBD1; v_gene: TRBV29-1; abundance: -; CDR3aa: SVEGPTGERYNEQF
d_gene: TRBD1; v_gene: TRBV28; abundance: -; CDR3aa: ASSSYQGADNQPQH
d_gene: TRBD2; v_gene: TRBV9; abundance: -; CDR3aa: ASSVGIDARGLGSGSTGELF
d_gene: TRBD1; v_gene: TRBV2; abundance: -; CDR3aa: ASSEAGDRGGRF
d_gene: -; v_gene: TRBV19; abundance: once; CDR3aa: ASSMVEQYGYT
d_gene: -; v_gene: TRBV4-1; abundance: -; CDR3aa: ASSQDGGSGDNEQF
d_gene: TRBD2; v_gene: TRBV9; abundance: once; CDR3aa: ASSAMTSGGPRDTQY
d_gene: TRBD2; v_gene: TRBV20-1; abundance: few; CDR3aa: SASLAGSQETQY
d_gene: -; v_gene: TRBV29-1; abundance: -; CDR3aa: SAGEGGYGYT
d_gene: -; v_gene: TRBV24-1; abundance: -; CDR3aa: ATSDIRGNEQF
d_gene: -; v_gene: TRBV6-5; abundance: -; CDR3aa: ASSYSGRGPGEQY
d_gene: TRBD1; v_gene: TRBV4-2; abundance: -; CDR3aa: ASSQEGGANTGELF
d_gene: -; v_gene: TRBV5-1; abundance: -; CDR3aa: ASSLESDSYEQY
d_gene: -; v_gene: TRBV5-1; abundance: -; CDR3aa: ASSLIPEPRVNTEAF
d_gene: -; v_gene: TRBV29-1; abundance: -; CDR3aa: SGQILSSYT
d_gene: -; v_gene: TRBV28; abundance: -; CDR3aa: ASSLEGGEQY
d_gene: TRBD1; v_gene: TRBV5-1; abundance: -; CDR3aa: ASSFGQGTYNEQF
d_gene: TRBD2; v_gene: TRBV24-1; abundance: -; CDR3aa: ATSDLTSGGGEQY
d_gene: -; v_gene: TRBV7-3; abundance: once; CDR3aa: ASSLVTGELF
d_gene: TRBD2; v_gene: TRBV9; abundance: -; CDR3aa: ASSVGGGTHEQF
d_gene: -; v_gene: TRBV6-5; abundance: few; CDR3aa: ASSPTYSGNTIY
d_gene: TRBD1; v_gene: TRBV3-1/TRBV3-2; abundance: -; CDR3aa: ASSPGTGQEKLF
d_gene: TRBD1; v_gene: TRBV10-1; abundance: -; CDR3aa: ASSGTAKETQY
d_gene: TRBD2; v_gene: TRBV5-1; abundance: -; CDR3aa: ASSWGTSDTDTQY
d_gene: TRBD1; v_gene: TRBV19; abundance: -; CDR3aa: ASWRGQGGNTIY
d_gene: TRBD1; v_gene: TRBV6-5; abundance: -; CDR3aa: ASSFTGQAVYEQY
d_gene: TRBD1; v_gene: TRBV4-1; abundance: few; CDR3aa: ASSQNAGTGIEKLF
d_gene: -; v_gene: TRBV9; abundance: -; CDR3aa: ASSVLGQISGNTIY
d_gene: TRBD2; v_gene: TRBV3-1/TRBV3-2; abundance: once; CDR3aa: ASSQGGSVTDTQY
d_gene: -; v_gene: TRBV30; abundance: -; CDR3aa: AWSVGVSSDEQY
d_gene: -; v_gene: TRBV5-4; abundance: -; CDR3aa: ASSRSGPSYNEQF
d_gene: -; v_gene: TRBV6-4; abundance: few; CDR3aa: ASSEADGKVYGYT
d_gene: -; v_gene: TRBV18; abundance: -; CDR3aa: ASSPPSLNQETQY
d_gene: TRBD1; v_gene: TRBV2; abundance: -; CDR3aa: ASSEAGQGVDQPQH
d_gene: -; v_gene: TRBV2; abundance: -; CDR3aa: ASRVQGHEQF
d_gene: -; v_gene: TRBV6-5; abundance: -; CDR3aa: ASSYTGEYEQY
d_gene: TRBD2; v_gene: TRBV19; abundance: -; CDR3aa: ASSRAVAGDHYEQY
d_gene: TRBD2; v_gene: TRBV5-4; abundance: -; CDR3aa: ASSHSGRADNEQF